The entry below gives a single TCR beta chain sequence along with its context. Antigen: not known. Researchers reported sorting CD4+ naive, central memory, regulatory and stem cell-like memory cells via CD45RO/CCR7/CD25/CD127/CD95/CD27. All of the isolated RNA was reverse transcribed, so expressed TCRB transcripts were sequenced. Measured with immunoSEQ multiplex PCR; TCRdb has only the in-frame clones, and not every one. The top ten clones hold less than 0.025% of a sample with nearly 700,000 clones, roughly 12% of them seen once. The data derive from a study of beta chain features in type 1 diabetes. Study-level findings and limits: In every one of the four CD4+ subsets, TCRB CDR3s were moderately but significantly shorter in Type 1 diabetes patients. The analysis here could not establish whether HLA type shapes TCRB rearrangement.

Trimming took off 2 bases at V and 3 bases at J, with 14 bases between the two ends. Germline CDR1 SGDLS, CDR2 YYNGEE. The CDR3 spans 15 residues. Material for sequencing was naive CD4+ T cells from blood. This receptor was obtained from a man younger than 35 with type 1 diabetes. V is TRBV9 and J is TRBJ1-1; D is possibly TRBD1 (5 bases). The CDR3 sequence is CASSVSGTGYTEAFF. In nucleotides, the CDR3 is TGTGCCAGCAGCGTTTCCGGGACCGGGTACACTGAAGCTTTCTTT. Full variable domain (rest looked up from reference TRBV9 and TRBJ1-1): DSGVTQTPKHLITATGQRVTLRCSPRSGDLSVYWYQQSLDQGLQFLIQYYNGEERAKGNILERFSAQQFPDLHSELNLSSLELGDSALYFCASSVSGTGYTEAFFGQGTRLTVV.